This record concerns one T cell receptor beta chain sequence. The data are from a study of PD-L1 blockade in urothelial cancer. The time point: pretreatment peripheral blood. The diagnosis in patients was locally advanced or metastatic urothelial carcinoma. TCR analog templates of synthetic origin were spiked into each PCR. Only in-frame clones appear in the TCRdb table, and some are missing; sequencing was by immunoSEQ multiplex PCR. The sample comprises tens of thousands of clones, 90% of which are singletons, and around 1.5% rests with the top ten. The CDR3 has 13 residues. Germline V gene lookup returns CDR1 SNHLY and CDR2 FYNNEI. Trimming pared 3 bases from V and 4 bases from J, leaving 6 bases between.

The source of this sequence is a man aged 60 to 75 with urothelial cancer. The material was PBMCs, obtained around atezolizumab (anti-PD-L1) treatment. The V call is TRBV2, the J call TRBJ2-2; D is unresolved. The CDR3 region has the DNA TGTGCCAGCAGTGAGAGTTCCACCGGGGAGCTGTTTTTT. It encodes CASSESSTGELFF.